The 9 T cell receptor beta chains in this list originate from one sample, sequenced in a study of cytomegalovirus exposure and HLA in healthy donors. Primers for the PCR totalled 60 Vbeta and 13 Jbeta. The assay was immunoSEQ multiplex PCR, and TCRdb's table has in-frame clones only and misses some. The sample lists 200,000 to 250,000 clones, 70% to 90% occurring once. The specimen was PBMCs. The origin of the receptors is a woman aged 55 to 70 in good health and CMV-seropositive.

The gene calls are TRBV19 and TRBJ2-5; D possibly corresponds to TRBD2 (5 bases). The DNA end is more similar to TRBJ2-7, so the J call may be wrong. This CDR3 is 13 amino acids long. Germline values: CDR1 LNHDA, CDR2 SQIVND (reference sequence). CDR3 sequence reads: CASSTGLTYEQYF. CDR3 nucleotide sequence: TGTGCCAGTAGTACTGGACTGACCTACGAGCAGTACTTC.

The V and J genes are TRBV27 and TRBJ2-5; 8 positions match TRBD1. Germline values: CDR1 MNHEY, CDR2 SMNVEV (reference sequence). Unmatched junction bases numbered 7, after V lost 5 bases and J lost 5 bases. This CDR3 contains 14 residues. CDR3 sequence reads: CASSPGQGVETQYF. Written as DNA, the CDR3 is TGTGCCAGCAGTCCTGGACAGGGTGTTGAGACCCAGTACTTC.

This clone came up once. The chain recombines TRBV29-1 with TRBJ1-1; no clear D gene. The CDR3 totals 13 residues. V was shortened by 4 bases and J by 0 bases, with 9 bases between the two germline ends. Germline CDR1 SQVTM, CDR2 ANQGSEA. The chain's CDR3 is CSVGSNMNTEAFF. Written as DNA, the CDR3 is TGCAGCGTTGGGAGTAACATGAACACTGAAGCTTTCTTT.

The gene calls are TRBV10-3 and TRBJ1-5; 7 nucleotides line up with TRBD1. The ends lost 2 bases at V and 6 bases at J; junction bases unmatched: 7. In germline, CDR1 is ENHRY, CDR2 SYGVKD. CDR3 length equals 15 residues. This CDR3 is CAISEPDRDVQPQHF. Here the CDR3 DNA reads TGTGCCATCAGTGAGCCCGACAGGGATGTTCAGCCCCAGCATTTT.

This clone has only a few counts. This specimen includes other DNA sequences encoding the same CDR3. The genes are TRBV5-6 and TRBJ2-3; 13 nucleotides align to TRBD2. Germline V lookup: CDR1 SGHDT, CDR2 YYEEEE. The junction had 4 bases not matched to a gene; V was cut back by 2 bases and J by 4 bases. The CDR3 is made up of 16 amino acids. The CDR3: CASSLGLAGVADTQYF. In DNA form, the CDR3 reads TGTGCCAGCAGCTTAGGACTAGCGGGGGTGGCAGATACGCAGTATTTT.

The chain has TRBV18 and TRBJ2-1; TRBD2 matches 7 bases. Trimming cost V 6 bases and J 8 bases; bases outside gene matches: 10. The CDR3 is 14 amino acids. Germline V lookup: CDR1 KGHSH, CDR2 LQKENI. This CDR3 reads CASSASGNKYEQFF. The CDR3 DNA reads as TGTGCCAGCTCCGCAAGCGGGAATAAGTATGAGCAGTTCTTC.

The chain has TRBV5-1 and TRBJ2-1, with TRBD1 identical over 9 bases. The germline V gene has CDR1 SGHRS and CDR2 YFSETQ. The CDR3 totals 14 residues. The trim removed 5 bases at V and 6 bases at J, leaving 6 bases unmatched. The CDR3 sequence is CASSSGTGRNEQFF. CDR3 coding DNA: TGCGCCAGCAGTTCCGGGACAGGGCGCAATGAGCAGTTCTTC.

This chain links TRBV19 with TRBJ1-2; 7 bases align to TRBD1. Unmatched junction bases numbered 12, after V lost 6 bases and J lost 5 bases. Germline CDR1 and CDR2: LNHDA and SQIVND (reference sequence). This CDR3 spans 15 amino acids. The CDR3 DNA follows: TGTGCCAGTAGCCTATCAACGGGACAGAAGTATGGCTACACCTTC. It encodes CASSLSTGQKYGYTF.

V gene TRBV10-2 combines with J gene TRBJ2-2; tentative D call: TRBD2 (6 bases). There are 17 residues in the CDR3. Germline lookup yields CDR1 WSHSY and CDR2 SAAADI. V lost 2 bases to trimming and J lost 0 bases, with 13 bases between them. CDR3 region: CASSEGGGIANTGELFF. DNA of the CDR3: TGCGCCAGCAGTGAGGGCGGCGGGATCGCGAACACCGGGGAGCTGTTTTTT.